The sample holds a few counts of the clone carrying this T cell receptor (beta chain). This specimen belongs to a study of beta chain features in type 1 diabetes. Of the isolated RNA, all was reverse transcribed, and so the sequenced material was expressed TCRB transcripts. TCRdb's table, derived via immunoSEQ multiplex PCR, lists solely in-frame clones and lacks some. Of about 620,000 clones listed, roughly a sixth are singletons. This TCR came from a man aged 18 to 29 in good health. Material: naive CD4+ T cells from blood.

Here the CDR3 reads CASSPRTRLGYGYTF. The CDR3 nucleotides read TGTGCCAGCAGCCCCCGTACAAGATTAGGCTATGGCTACACCTTC. This chain joins TRBV7-9 and TRBJ1-2; D is ambiguous. Trimming took off 5 bases at V and 4 bases at J, with 17 bases between the two ends. There are 15 residues in the CDR3. Germline values: CDR1 SEHNR, CDR2 FQNEAQ (reference sequence).